Sequencing of this T cell receptor beta chain was carried out in a study of cytomegalovirus exposure and HLA in healthy donors. The CDR3 has 17 residues. Trimming pared 6 bases from V and 2 bases from J, leaving 23 bases between. Germline CDR1 is SGHRS and CDR2 is YFSETQ. The method was immunoSEQ multiplex PCR; TCRdb's version includes in-frame clones alone and lacks a portion of them. Among roughly 63,000 clones listed, approximately 88% were seen once. The clonotype originates from a young woman in good health and CMV-seronegative. The chain couples TRBV5-1 to TRBJ1-2, with no clear D. Sample: PBMCs. CDR3: CASTLTPRSGGNYGYTF. The CDR3 DNA reads as TGCGCCAGCACCCTAACGCCACGATCCGGCGGCAACTATGGCTACACCTTC.